This T cell receptor (beta chain) stems from a study of T cell repertoires in cytomegalovirus infection. About the study: As its CMV epitopes, the study selected recently identified HLA-C-restricted and well-studied HLA-B-restricted targets. Carrying CMV and the relevant HLA type showed in public TCR beta signatures.

Points from the study as a whole: HLA-C-restricted CMV clonotypes gave the most frequent clonotype in two of eight donors. Based on cumulative public TCR beta family frequency, carriers of CMV plus the relevant HLA were identified.

The CDR3 is 15 amino acids. Germline V gene sequence: CDR1 MNHEY, CDR2 SMNVEV (reference sequence). The germline V and J ends were trimmed by 3 bases and 0 bases, with 11 bases remaining between them. Note on this clonotype: No antigen is known for it.

TCRdb itself ran the reads through MiXCR, one entry per CDR3 protein. The sample carries about 110,000 distinct CDR3 sequences, around 30% recorded once. The specimen was CD8+ T cells from cultured PBMCs, collected from culture after CMV antigen stimulation. The origin of this receptor is a human donor in good health (CMV status not recorded). Some clones in this sample may be carry-over from other donors' samples. The chain joins TRBV27 to TRBJ1-2; a possible D gene is TRBD1 (5 bases). CDR3 loop: CASSFNSGSNYGYTF. The CDR3 DNA is TGTGCCAGCAGTTTTAATTCAGGGTCTAACTATGGCTACACCTTC.